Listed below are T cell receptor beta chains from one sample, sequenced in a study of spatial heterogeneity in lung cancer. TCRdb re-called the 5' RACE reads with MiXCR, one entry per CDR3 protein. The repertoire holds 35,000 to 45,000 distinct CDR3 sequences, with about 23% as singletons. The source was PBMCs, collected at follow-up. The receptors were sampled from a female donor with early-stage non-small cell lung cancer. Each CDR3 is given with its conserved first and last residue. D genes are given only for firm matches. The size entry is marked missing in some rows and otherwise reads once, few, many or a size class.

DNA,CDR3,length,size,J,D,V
TGTGCCAGCAGCACCACTAGCGGGGGGCTGGATACGCAGTATTTT,CASSTTSGGLDTQYF,15,few,TRBJ2-3,TRBD2,TRBV6-6
TGTGCCATCAGTGAGAGGGGGGGCAAAGAGACCCAGTACTTC,CAISERGGKETQYF,14,many,TRBJ2-5,-,TRBV10-3
TGTGCCAGCAGCTTCCGACTAGCGGGGGGAGCTTGGGATGAGCAGTTCTTC,CASSFRLAGGAWDEQFF,17,many,TRBJ2-1,TRBD2,TRBV7-9
TGCAGTGCTAGTGAGACATTTATAGCCAAAAACATTCAGTACTTC,CSASETFIAKNIQYF,15,-,TRBJ2-4,-,TRBV20-1
TGTGCCAGCAGTTTCCAAGGGGCCGGAAGGCCAGGCTACACCTTC,CASSFQGAGRPGYTF,15,-,TRBJ1-2,-,TRBV6-5
TGTGCCAGCAGTTTTATCGGCAGTATCAATCAGCCCCAGCATTTT,CASSFIGSINQPQHF,15,-,TRBJ1-5,-,TRBV27
TGCGCCAGCAGCTTCGCTGGTACAGGGACCTATGGCTACACCTTC,CASSFAGTGTYGYTF,15,-,TRBJ1-2,-,TRBV5-1
TGTGCCAGCAGCCGAGATACAGGGACCCAGCCCCAGCATTTT,CASSRDTGTQPQHF,14,-,TRBJ1-5,-,TRBV3-1
TGCGCCAGCAGCTTGTCGGGGGACACTGAAGCTTTCTTT,CASSLSGDTEAFF,13,-,TRBJ1-1,-,TRBV5-1
TGCAGTGCTTTGGACTGGAACACTGAAGCTTTCTTT,CSALDWNTEAFF,12,-,TRBJ1-1,-,TRBV20-1
TGTGCCATCAGAGGGGACAGGGCCGTACATGGCTACACCTTC,CAIRGDRAVHGYTF,14,many,TRBJ1-2,TRBD1,TRBV10-3
TGTGCCAGTGTACCGGGGTCGAAGCCTGGCTCCGAAGCTTTCTTT,CASVPGSKPGSEAFF,15,many,TRBJ1-1,-,TRBV19
TGTGCCAGCAGCGTAGTCCCGGGTTATAATTCACCCCTCCACTTT,CASSVVPGYNSPLHF,15,-,TRBJ1-6,-,TRBV9
TGTGCCAGCAGCTTAAATTACCCGGGGGCCGACAATCAGCCCCAGCATTTT,CASSLNYPGADNQPQHF,17,many,TRBJ1-5,-,TRBV7-8
TGTGCCAGCAGCTTCACCGGCTATGAAGTTTTCTTT,CASSFTGYEVFF,12,few,TRBJ1-1,-,TRBV5-4
TGCGCCAGCAGCTTGGCTCACTTGGGGACCGGGGAGCTGTTTTTT,CASSLAHLGTGELFF,15,-,TRBJ2-2,-,TRBV5-1
TGCGCCAGCAGGACCGGGACAGCGGTCACTGAAGCTTTCTTT,CASRTGTAVTEAFF,14,few,TRBJ1-1,TRBD1,TRBV4-1
TGCAGCGTTGATTTAGGGCCTAGCACAGATACGCAGTATTTT,CSVDLGPSTDTQYF,14,-,TRBJ2-3,-,TRBV29-1
TGTGCCAGCAGCCGTACTGGACTAGCGGGAGGAACCGGGGAGCTGTTTTTT,CASSRTGLAGGTGELFF,17,many,TRBJ2-2,TRBD2,TRBV6-5
TGCGCAAGCCGGGACGGTCTAAGCACAGATACGCAGTATTTT,CASRDGLSTDTQYF,14,-,TRBJ2-3,-,TRBV4-1
TGCAGTGCTAGGCCATTGAAACTGTTTTTT,CSARPLKLFF,10,-,TRBJ1-4,-,TRBV20-1
TGCACCTCCGCAGGGGCGACAAGCACAGATACGCAGTATTTT,CTSAGATSTDTQYF,14,few,TRBJ2-3,-,TRBV29-1
TGTGCCAGCAGCCCTCTGGTTTCCTACAATGAGCAGTTCTTC,CASSPLVSYNEQFF,14,many,TRBJ2-1,-,TRBV7-8
TGTGCTAGTGGTACGGGGCTCACTGAAGCTTTCTTT,CASGTGLTEAFF,12,-,TRBJ1-1,-,TRBV12-5
TGTGCCAGCAGTTTAGGCCCAGGGGCCCCCTACGAGCAGTACTTC,CASSLGPGAPYEQYF,15,-,TRBJ2-7,-,TRBV27
TGCAGTGCCCCGAGCTCCTATAATTCACCCCTCCACTTT,CSAPSSYNSPLHF,13,few,TRBJ1-6,-,TRBV20-1
TGTGCCAGCAGTTACGAGGGTTACAATGAGCAGTTCTTC,CASSYEGYNEQFF,13,few,TRBJ2-1,-,TRBV6-5
TGCAGCGTTGGGGAGAACACTGAAGCTTTCTTT,CSVGENTEAFF,11,-,TRBJ1-1,-,TRBV29-1
TGTGCCAGCAGCTTGAGGGACTCCCAAGAGACCCAGTACTTC,CASSLRDSQETQYF,14,many,TRBJ2-5,-,TRBV5-4
TGTGCCAGTAGTCCCGCAGCCAACACTGAAGCTTTCTTT,CASSPAANTEAFF,13,-,TRBJ1-1,-,TRBV19
TGTGCCAGCAGCTTAACGGGGGCTACCACAGATACGCAGTATTTT,CASSLTGATTDTQYF,15,few,TRBJ2-3,-,TRBV7-3
TGTGCCAGCAGCGCGACAGGGCAGAGGACTGAAGCTTTCTTT,CASSATGQRTEAFF,14,many,TRBJ1-1,TRBD1,TRBV5-4
TGTGCCAGCAGCGGGAGATACCCCATTTGGGGTGAGCAGTTCTTC,CASSGRYPIWGEQFF,15,many,TRBJ2-1,-,TRBV7-2
TGTGCCAGCAGCCCTCTAGCGGGGGGGCTTCGTGAGCAGTTCTTC,CASSPLAGGLREQFF,15,few,TRBJ2-1,TRBD2,TRBV12-3/TRBV12-4
TGTGCCATCAGTGGAGCCGGGAGCCTCCAAGAGACCCAGTACTTC,CAISGAGSLQETQYF,15,few,TRBJ2-5,-,TRBV10-3
TGTGCCAGCAGCGCCCAGGGGGATTGGGCAGATACGCAGTATTTT,CASSAQGDWADTQYF,15,once,TRBJ2-3,TRBD1,TRBV13
TGCAGTGCCAGCCGGGTAACGAACACTGAAGCTTTCTTT,CSASRVTNTEAFF,13,-,TRBJ1-1,-,TRBV20-1